The 14 T cell receptor beta chains presented below share a single source sample, sequenced in a study of T-cell memory formation after mild COVID-19. TCRdb independently ran MiXCR on the 5' RACE reads; one entry per CDR3 protein. This repertoire shows 310,000 or so distinct CDR3 sequences, roughly 15% found once; its top ten account for more than 20%. Sequencing used PBMCs or a T cell subset sorted from them (not recorded which). Receptor source: a man between 18 and 35 years old who had mild COVID-19 (a few samples of this study predate the infection). Cell type and time point are not known.

CDR3 loop: CASSQQSVQETQYF. DNA for the CDR3: TGCGCCAGCAGCCAACAATCGGTCCAAGAGACCCAGTACTTC. The V and J genes are TRBV4-1 and TRBJ2-5; no firm D call. Trimming removed 2 bases at V and 1 base at J, with 8 bases between. The CDR3 is made up of 14 amino acids. Germline loops: CDR1 MGHRA, CDR2 YSYEKL.

This chain connects TRBV20-1 to TRBJ2-7, with unresolved D. CDR1 is DFQATT, CDR2 SNEGSKA, per germline (reference sequence). The CDR3 consists of 14 residues. Trimming cost V 3 bases and J 1 base, with 13 bases left between them. The CDR3 region is CSASWPGSSYEQYF. In DNA form, the CDR3 reads TGCAGTGCTAGTTGGCCGGGCTCATCCTACGAGCAGTACTTC.

This clonotype was found a few times. The chain has TRBV4-2 and TRBJ1-5; TRBD1 matches at 8 bases. CDR3 length equals 13 residues. CDR1 is LGHNA and CDR2 is YNFKEQ in the germline V gene. Unmatched junction bases numbered 2, after V lost 4 bases and J lost 6 bases. CDR3 nucleotides: TGTGCCAGCAGCCCAGACAGGGGTCAGCCCCAGCATTTT. Residues: CASSPDRGQPQHF.

The V and J genes are TRBV7-2 and TRBJ2-7; perhaps TRBD1 as D (6 bases). Germline V CDR1 and CDR2: SGHTA, FQGNSA. Between the trimmed V and J ends, which lost 5 bases and 6 bases, there was a span of 17 bases. This CDR3 spans 14 amino acids. The CDR3 DNA sequence: TGTGCCAGCAGCCCCTCAGGGGTGCAGGGCGAGCAGTACTTC. Protein: CASSPSGVQGEQYF.

The chain links TRBV10-3 to TRBJ2-5; 7 nucleotides agree with TRBD1. This CDR3 is 11 amino acids long. V shed 6 bases and J 5 bases; nucleotides not matched to a gene: 0. The germline CDR1 and CDR2 sequences are ENHRY and SYGVKD. DNA of the CDR3: TGTGCCATCAGGACAGGGGAGACCCAGTACTTC. Amino acids: CAIRTGETQYF.

The chain employs TRBV4-3 and TRBJ1-1; tentatively, D is TRBD1 (5 bases). The CDR3 sequence is 16 residues long. Germline loops: CDR1 LGHNA, CDR2 YSLEER. V was cut by 5 bases and J by 1 base, with 17 bases left in between. The CDR3 DNA is TGCGCCAGCAGCTCCCTAGACGGGACGGGGAACACTGAAGCTTTCTTT. It is translated as CASSSLDGTGNTEAFF.

The chain employs TRBV6-2 or TRBV6-3 and TRBJ2-1; TRBD2 matches 10 bases. Trimming took 4 bases from V and 0 from J; bases not matched to a gene: 3. The germline gives CDR1 MNHEY, CDR2 SVGEGT. This CDR3 has 16 residues. Here the CDR3 reads CASSWTSGSSYNEQFF. In nucleotides, the CDR3 is TGTGCCAGCAGTTGGACTAGCGGTAGCTCCTACAATGAGCAGTTCTTC.

The genes are TRBV12-3 or TRBV12-4 and TRBJ1-2; 7 bases agree with TRBD1. Unmatched junction bases numbered 6, after V lost 1 base and J lost 7 bases. The CDR3 contains 14 residues. Written as DNA, the CDR3 is TGTGCCAGCAGTTTAGTAGGGGGCGCGAGTGGCTACACCTTC. Protein product: CASSLVGGASGYTF.

The rearrangement joins TRBV4-2 to TRBJ1-1; 7 bases map to TRBD1. The CDR3 contains 19 residues. Germline CDR1 reads LGHNA; CDR2 reads YNFKEQ. The ends lost 0 bases at V and 1 base at J; junction bases unmatched: 14. In nucleotides, the CDR3 is TGTGCCAGCAGCCAAGATATTTCGGCGTGGGACAGAACGAACACTGAAGCTTTCTTT. This gives the protein CASSQDISAWDRTNTEAFF.

This chain joins TRBV4-3 and TRBJ1-1; tentatively, D is TRBD1 (5 bases). Trimming removed 1 base from V and 13 bases from J, with 16 bases in between. Germline loops: CDR1 LGHNA, CDR2 YSLEER. This CDR3 is built from 13 residues. CDR3 sequence: CASSQVTVNHLFF. The CDR3 nucleotides read TGCGCCAGCAGCCAAGTGACAGTTAACCATCTTTTCTTT.

V gene TRBV30 combines with J gene TRBJ1-1; the match to TRBD1 covers 7 bases. Germline CDR1 and CDR2: GTSNPN and SVGIG (reference sequence). Trimming removed 3 bases from V and 10 bases from J; junction bases left unmatched: 5. The CDR3 is made up of 11 amino acids. The CDR3 coding sequence is TGTGCCTGGAGCCAGGGGGTGCGAGCTTTCTTT. Translated, it gives CAWSQGVRAFF.

The chain carries TRBV5-1 and TRBJ2-5; the D is unclear. Germline-derived CDR1 and CDR2 are SGHRS and YFSETQ. Trimming cost V 1 base and J 3 bases, with 16 bases left between them. CDR3 length equals 16 residues. The CDR3 sequence: CASSLLPRGQKETQYF. In DNA form, the CDR3 reads TGCGCCAGCAGCTTGCTGCCCCGTGGGCAGAAAGAGACCCAGTACTTC.

This clonotype was recorded at least ten times. This chain links TRBV11-2 with TRBJ2-5; 12 bases are a match to TRBD1. This CDR3 is built from 17 residues. The V segment lost 0 bases and the J segment 4 bases; nucleotides outside the gene matches: 6. Germline V CDR1 and CDR2: SGHAT, FQNNGV. The CDR3 bases are TGTGCCAGCAGCTTAGATCGGGACAGGGGGCGCGCAGAGACCCAGTACTTC. Protein product: CASSLDRDRGRAETQYF.

This clonotype has more than one count but fewer than ten. The chain carries TRBV12-3 or TRBV12-4 and TRBJ1-1; D might be TRBD1 (6 bases). The V gene lost 5 bases and the J gene lost 1 base, with 14 bases spanning the gap. The CDR3 contains 15 residues. CDR3 residues: CASSTSGTSNTEAFF. The CDR3 DNA reads as TGTGCCAGCAGTACCTCCGGGACATCGAACACTGAAGCTTTCTTT.